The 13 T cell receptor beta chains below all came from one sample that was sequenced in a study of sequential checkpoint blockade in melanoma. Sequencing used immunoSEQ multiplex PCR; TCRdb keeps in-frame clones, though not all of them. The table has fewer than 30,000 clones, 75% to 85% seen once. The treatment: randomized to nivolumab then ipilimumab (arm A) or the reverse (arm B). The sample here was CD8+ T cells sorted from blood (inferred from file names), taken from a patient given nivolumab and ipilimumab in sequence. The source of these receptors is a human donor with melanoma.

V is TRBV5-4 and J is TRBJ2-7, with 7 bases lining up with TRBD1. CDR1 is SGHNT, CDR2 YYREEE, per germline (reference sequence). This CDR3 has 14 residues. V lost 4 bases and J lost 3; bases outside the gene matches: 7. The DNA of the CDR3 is TGTGCCAGCAGCCAAGGGGGCCAAAGCTACGAGCAGTACTTC. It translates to CASSQGGQSYEQYF. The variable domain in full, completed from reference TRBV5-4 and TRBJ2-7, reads ETGVTQSPTHLIKTRGQQVTLRCSSQSGHNTVSWYQQALGQGPQFIFQYYREEENGRGNFPPRFSGLQFPNYSSELNVNALELDDSALYLCASSQGGQSYEQYFGPGTRLTVT.

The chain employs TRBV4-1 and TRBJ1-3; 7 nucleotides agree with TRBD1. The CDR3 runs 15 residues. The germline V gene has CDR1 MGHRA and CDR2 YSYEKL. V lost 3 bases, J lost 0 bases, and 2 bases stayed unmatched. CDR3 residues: CASSQGQFSGNTIYF. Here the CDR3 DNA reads TGCGCCAGCAGCCAGGGACAGTTCTCTGGAAACACCATATATTTT.

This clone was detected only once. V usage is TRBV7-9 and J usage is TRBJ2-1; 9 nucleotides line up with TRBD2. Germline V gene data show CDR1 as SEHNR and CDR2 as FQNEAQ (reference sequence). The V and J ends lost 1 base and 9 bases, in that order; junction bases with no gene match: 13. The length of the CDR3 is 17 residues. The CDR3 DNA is TGTGCCAGCAGCTTAGGGAGTATTAGCGGGAGTCGGGGTGAGCAGTTCTTC. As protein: CASSLGSISGSRGEQFF.

The CDR3 region is CASSLPGQGAGYTF. CDR3 nucleotides: TGTGCCAGCAGCTTACCGGGACAGGGGGCTGGCTACACCTTC. V usage is TRBV7-6 and J usage is TRBJ1-2; 12 nucleotides line up with TRBD1. The V and J ends lost 2 bases and 7 bases, in that order; junction bases with no gene match: 2. Per the germline V gene, CDR1 is SGHVS and CDR2 is FNYEAQ. The CDR3 loop spans 14 amino acids.

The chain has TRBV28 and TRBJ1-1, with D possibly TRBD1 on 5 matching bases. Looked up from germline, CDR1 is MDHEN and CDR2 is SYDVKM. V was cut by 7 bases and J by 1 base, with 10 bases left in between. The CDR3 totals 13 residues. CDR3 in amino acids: CASNRDRNTEAFF. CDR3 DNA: TGTGCCAGCAACCGTGACAGGAACACTGAAGCTTTCTTT.

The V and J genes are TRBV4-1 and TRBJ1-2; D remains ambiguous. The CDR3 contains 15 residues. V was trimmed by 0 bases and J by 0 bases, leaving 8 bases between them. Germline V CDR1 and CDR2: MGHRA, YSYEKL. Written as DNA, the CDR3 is TGCGCCAGCAGCCAAGAACATCCTTCTAACTATGGCTACACCTTC. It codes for CASSQEHPSNYGYTF.

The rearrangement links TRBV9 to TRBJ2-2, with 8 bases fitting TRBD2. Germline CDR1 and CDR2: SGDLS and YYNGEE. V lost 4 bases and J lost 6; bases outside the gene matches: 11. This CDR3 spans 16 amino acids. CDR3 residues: CASSPLTRGASGELFF. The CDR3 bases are TGTGCCAGCAGCCCCCTTACGCGGGGGGCCTCCGGGGAGCTGTTTTTT.

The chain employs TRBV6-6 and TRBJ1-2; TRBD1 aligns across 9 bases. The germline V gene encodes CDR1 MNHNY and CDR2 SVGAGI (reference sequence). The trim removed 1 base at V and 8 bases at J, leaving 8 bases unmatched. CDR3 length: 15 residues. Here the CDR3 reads CASSYFGTGLEGYTF. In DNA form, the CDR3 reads TGTGCCAGCAGTTACTTTGGGACAGGGTTAGAGGGCTACACCTTC.

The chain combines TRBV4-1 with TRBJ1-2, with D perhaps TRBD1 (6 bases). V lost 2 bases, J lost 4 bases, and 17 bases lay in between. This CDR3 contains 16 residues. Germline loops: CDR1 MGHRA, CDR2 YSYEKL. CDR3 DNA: TGCGCCAGCAGCCAACTCCCAGGGGTGGAATCCTATGGCTACACCTTC. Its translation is CASSQLPGVESYGYTF.

CDR3 DNA: TGTGCCAGCAGTGCAGGGGGTGATACGCAGTATTTT. Translating it yields CASSAGGDTQYF. The chain carries TRBV25-1 and TRBJ2-3, with TRBD1 identical over 7 bases. The CDR3 has 12 residues. Trimming took 4 bases from V and 6 from J; bases not matched to a gene: 1. CDR1 is MGHDK and CDR2 is SYGVNS in the germline V gene.

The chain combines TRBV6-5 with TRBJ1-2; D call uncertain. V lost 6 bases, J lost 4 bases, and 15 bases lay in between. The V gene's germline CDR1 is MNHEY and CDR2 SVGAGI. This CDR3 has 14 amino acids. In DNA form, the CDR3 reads TGTGCCAGCAGCCAACCCACTAGGTCCTATGGCTACACCTTC. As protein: CASSQPTRSYGYTF.

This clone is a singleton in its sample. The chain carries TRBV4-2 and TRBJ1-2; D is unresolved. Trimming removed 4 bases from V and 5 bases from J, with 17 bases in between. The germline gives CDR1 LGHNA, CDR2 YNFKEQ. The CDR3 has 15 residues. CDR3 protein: CASSPQDWAQYGYTF. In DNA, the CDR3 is TGTGCCAGCAGCCCCCAAGATTGGGCTCAATATGGCTACACCTTC.

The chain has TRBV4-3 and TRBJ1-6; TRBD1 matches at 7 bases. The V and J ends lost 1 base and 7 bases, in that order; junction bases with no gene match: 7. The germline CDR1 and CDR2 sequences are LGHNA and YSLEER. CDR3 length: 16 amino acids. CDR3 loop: CASSQGGGQPNSPLHF. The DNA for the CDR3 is TGCGCCAGCAGCCAAGGTGGGGGACAGCCAAATTCACCCCTCCACTTT.